Many counts were recorded for the clone carrying this TCR beta chain. The antigen is unknown. RNA transcripts served as the template for amplifying TCR beta CDR3 regions. A first-round RT-PCR of the TCR CDR3 used the HTBI primer set. TCRdb reprocessed the multiplex PCR reads via MiXCR and lists one record per CDR3 protein. The sample consists of more than 350,000 distinct CDR3 sequences, about 14% of them appearing once. The length of the CDR3 is 13 residues. Germline assignment: CDR1 SGHAT and CDR2 FQDESV (reference sequence). Trimming took 1 base from V and 2 from J, leaving 4 bases between them. These data originate in a study of T cells in Graves' hyperthyroidism and ophthalmopathy. Broader study findings: Blood shared most expanded thyroid clonotypes above 0.001.

Orbital computed tomography and thyroid ultrasound, together with serum TRAb and thyroxine and clinical symptoms, were used for diagnoses. This chain uses TRBV11-1 with TRBJ2-3; D gene uncertain. This receptor was taken from a woman aged 30 to 39 with Graves' ophthalmopathy. Specimen: blood. CDR3 sequence (DNA): TGTGCCAGCAGCTTAGAGACCACAGATACGCAGTATTTT. Translation gives CASSLETTDTQYF.